These T cell receptor beta chains were read from a single sample in a study of OX40 agonist ivuxolimab in advanced cancers. Profiled with immunoSEQ multiplex PCR; TCRdb holds only in-frame clones, not every one. The profile shows 70,000 or so clones, around 85% of them singletons. Sequences were derived from CD4+ or CD8+ T cells sorted from blood, sampled in a trial of the OX40 agonist ivuxolimab. The receptor source for this set is an adult with an advanced solid tumor such as melanoma, head and neck, liver or kidney cancer. The CDR3 runs from the conserved cysteine through the conserved F or W. The D gene is left open where the match is weak. Part of the rows lack a size; the others show once, few, many or a class for expanded clones.

j_gene | d_gene | abundance | len | v_gene | CDR3nt | CDR3aa
TRBJ2-7 | - | - | 14 | TRBV7-8 | TGTGCCAGCAGCTTAGCGCGGGTCTCCTACGAGCAGTACTTC | CASSLARVSYEQYF
TRBJ2-7 | TRBD1 | once | 14 | TRBV11-2 | TGTGCCAGCAGCTCCGGGACAGTGCCCAGCGAGCAGTACTTC | CASSSGTVPSEQYF
TRBJ2-7 | TRBD1 | - | 14 | TRBV6-1 | TGTGCCAGCAGTCGGGACAGGGAGAGGTACGAGCAGTACTTC | CASSRDRERYEQYF
TRBJ2-7 | - | - | 14 | TRBV7-9 | TGTGCCAGCAGCTTCACGGGACTTAGCTACGAGCAGTACTTC | CASSFTGLSYEQYF
TRBJ2-3 | - | - | 14 | TRBV14 | TGTGCCAGCAGCCAAGGCAGGCACACAGATACGCAGTATTTT | CASSQGRHTDTQYF
TRBJ1-5 | - | - | 15 | TRBV30 | TGTGCCTGGAGTGTGGGAGGGACTGGGGATCAGCCCCAGCATTTT | CAWSVGGTGDQPQHF
TRBJ1-1 | - | - | 13 | TRBV7-3 | TGTGCCAGCAGCTTAACCCCCATCAGTGAAGCTTTCTTT | CASSLTPISEAFF
TRBJ2-7 | - | - | 13 | TRBV5-1 | TGCGCCAGCAGCTTGGTTCGGGTTGGCGAGCAGTACTTC | CASSLVRVGEQYF
TRBJ1-3 | TRBD1 | - | 18 | TRBV4-2 | TGTGCCAGCAGCTTAATAGGACAGGGGCCGTCCTCTGGAAACACCATATATTTT | CASSLIGQGPSSGNTIYF
TRBJ2-5 | - | - | 13 | TRBV7-3 | TGTGCCAGCAGCTCTGGGACGGTAGAGACCCAGTACTTC | CASSSGTVETQYF
TRBJ1-5 | TRBD1 | - | 15 | TRBV7-2 | TGTGCCAGCGGATCGACAGGGAGGGGCAATCAGCCCCAGCATTTT | CASGSTGRGNQPQHF
TRBJ2-1 | TRBD1 | - | 14 | TRBV11-2 | TGTGCCAGCAACCGAGGACAGGATGACAATGAGCAGTTCTTC | CASNRGQDDNEQFF
TRBJ1-2 | - | - | 13 | TRBV7-6 | TGTGCCAGCAGCCCAGATTGGAACTATGGCTACACCTTC | CASSPDWNYGYTF
TRBJ2-7 | TRBD2 | once | 16 | TRBV5-4 | TGTGCCAGCAGCTTGGATGGACTAGCGAGCTCCTACGAGCAGTACTTC | CASSLDGLASSYEQYF
TRBJ2-7 | - | - | 13 | TRBV2 | TGTGCCAGCAATGGCGGGATAGGCTACGAGCAGTACTTC | CASNGGIGYEQYF
TRBJ2-2 | - | - | 14 | TRBV5-4 | TGTGCCAGCAGCTTGGACAGCAACACCGGGGAGCTGTTTTTT | CASSLDSNTGELFF
TRBJ2-7 | TRBD1 | - | 14 | TRBV7-9 | TGTGCCAGCGATAGGGCCGGGACAGGGGCTTCACAGTACTTC | CASDRAGTGASQYF
TRBJ1-5 | - | - | 15 | TRBV6-6 | TGTGCCAGCAGTTACTCCGGGGGGGCCGATCAGCCCCAGCATTTT | CASSYSGGADQPQHF
TRBJ2-7 | TRBD1 | - | 14 | TRBV5-4 | TGTGCCAGCAGAACCGGGACAGGGGCCTACGAGCAGTACTTC | CASRTGTGAYEQYF
TRBJ2-2 | TRBD2 | - | 15 | TRBV7-2 | TGTGCCAGCAGCACGGGACTAGCGAACACCGGGGAGCTGTTTTTT | CASSTGLANTGELFF
TRBJ1-2 | - | - | 10 | TRBV19 | TGTGCCAGTAGTGATTATGGCTACACCTTC | CASSDYGYTF
TRBJ1-1 | - | - | 15 | TRBV19 | TGTGCCAGTAGTATAAGTGGCGGGATGAACACTGAAGCTTTCTTT | CASSISGGMNTEAFF
TRBJ2-2 | - | - | 14 | TRBV19 | TGTGCCAGTAGCACAGGGCTCGCCACCGGGGAGCTGTTTTTT | CASSTGLATGELFF
TRBJ2-2 | TRBD2 | once | 18 | TRBV11-3 | TGTGCCAGCAGCCCGGGACTAGCGGGAGGGCAGGGCACCGGGGAGCTGTTTTTT | CASSPGLAGGQGTGELFF
TRBJ1-1 | - | - | 12 | TRBV6-5 | TGTGCCAGCAGTCGAGGAGACACTGAAGCTTTCTTT | CASSRGDTEAFF
TRBJ1-3 | - | - | 14 | TRBV10-3 | TGTGCCATCAGCGAACAGGGATACGGAAACACCATATATTTT | CAISEQGYGNTIYF
TRBJ2-7 | - | - | 17 | TRBV10-2 | TGCGCCAGCAGTGAGGCCCGTTTGGGGGCCTCTACCTACGAGCAGTACTTC | CASSEARLGASTYEQYF
TRBJ2-7 | TRBD1 | once | 15 | TRBV5-1 | TGCGCCAGCAGCTTACCGGGACAGAGTTCCTACGAGCAGTACTTC | CASSLPGQSSYEQYF
TRBJ1-1 | TRBD1 | - | 15 | TRBV6-1 | TGTGCCAGCAGTGATCGGGACAGGAGGGTCACTGAAGCTTTCTTT | CASSDRDRRVTEAFF
TRBJ2-1 | - | - | 13 | TRBV2 | TGTGCCACCTCATGGCAGGGCGGTGATGAGCAGTTCTTC | CATSWQGGDEQFF
TRBJ2-7 | - | once | 14 | TRBV10-1 | TGCGCCAGCAGTCCCGGGACACTCCTCTACGAGCAGTACTTC | CASSPGTLLYEQYF
TRBJ2-1 | - | once | 14 | TRBV5-1 | TGCGCCAGCAGCTTAATACAGGTCTACAATGAGCAGTTCTTC | CASSLIQVYNEQFF
TRBJ2-7 | - | - | 14 | TRBV11-3 | TGTGCCAGCAGCTTAGGAGGTCCCTCCTACGAGCAGTACTTC | CASSLGGPSYEQYF
TRBJ1-5 | TRBD1 | - | 16 | TRBV23-1 | TGCGCCAGCAGTCAATCGTACAGGGGGCCCCATCAGCCCCAGCATTTT | CASSQSYRGPHQPQHF
TRBJ2-3 | - | - | 13 | TRBV16 | TGTGCCAGCAGCCTCATGGGGAGAGGGACGCAGTATTTT | CASSLMGRGTQYF
TRBJ1-1 | - | - | 13 | TRBV11-1 | TGTGCCAGCAGCTTGCGACGGTACACTGAAGCTTTCTTT | CASSLRRYTEAFF
TRBJ2-3 | - | - | 13 | TRBV27 | TGTGCCACCACCCCCTCCCAAACAGATACGCAGTATTTT | CATTPSQTDTQYF